The clone carrying this TCR beta chain was seen many times. Its target is not known. Unique molecular identifiers were affixed to discrete cDNA molecules within the library. Original analysis: Per-sample TCR counts ranged from about 20,000 to 750,000, median roughly 96,000. TCRdb used MiXCR to reprocess the RACE reads, holding one entry per CDR3 protein. The V and J calls shown here were made by TCRdb, not taken from the authors' results. The table includes roughly 380,000 distinct CDR3 sequences, approximately 5.1% detected once. CDR1 and CDR2 (germline): SQVTM, ANQGSEA. This CDR3 has 11 residues. Between the trimmed V and J ends, which lost 4 bases and 5 bases, there was a span of 8 bases. This sample's time point: pre-sensitization, week 0. This sample's treatment: therapeutic diphenylcyclopropenone sensitization with weekly scalp DPC. This entry is derived from a study of human T cells and chemical hapten exposure. Study-level background: The upper back received 0.01% DPC by patch testing, with results read at 6 days. Study-level points and caveats: There were significantly more large CDR3 similarity clusters among expanded TCRs than among controls.

This receptor was taken from a woman aged 45-59 years with alopecia areata. Some clones in this sample may be carry-over from other donors' samples. Source: whole blood, taken in connection with sensitization to the hapten diphenylcyclopropenone (DPC). The chain has TRBV29-1 and TRBJ1-2; D is uncertain. The CDR3 bases are TGCAGCGTTGGGGGTTATTATGGCTACACCTTC. It specifies CSVGGYYGYTF.